The 24 T cell receptor beta chains given below trace back to one sample, sequenced in a study of blood T cells in healthy people across ages (dated by TCRdb to 2014 to 2015). Receptors were amplified or captured by 5' RACE. The sequencer was an Illumina HiSeq 2500. The second PCR ran for roughly 6 to 11 cycles and used a J-beta primer mix along with a sample-barcoded 5' primer. TCRdb took the public reads, trimmed them with fastp at Q25, ran MiXCR for clone calling and kept in-frame beta chains. Each CDR3 protein gets just one entry, which takes the most common genes and DNA from the rows behind it. The sample yields hundreds of thousands of distinct CDR3 sequences; roughly 48% were counted once. In total, the top ten clones hold around 23% of the sample. The sequencing sample was made of blood. The receptors here all came from an elderly man in good health.

The chain has TRBV7-7 and TRBJ2-5; 11 bases are shared with TRBD2. Germline CDR1 is SSHAT and CDR2 is FNYEAQ (reference sequence). The CDR3 covers 14 residues. V gave up 5 bases and J gave up 5 bases; unmatched junction bases: 4. CDR3 loop: CASSRLAGTETQYF. CDR3 nucleotides: TGTGCCAGCAGCCGACTAGCGGGAACGGAGACCCAGTACTTC.

The chain has TRBV6-6 and TRBJ2-2; 8 positions match TRBD1. Per germline, CDR1 MNHNY and CDR2 SVGAGI (reference sequence). Trimming cost V 7 bases and J 1 base; bases outside gene matches: 5. The CDR3 covers 15 residues. The CDR3 bases are TGTGCCAGCAAGCCGGGACAGGTGAACACCGGGGAGCTGTTTTTT. As protein: CASKPGQVNTGELFF.

This chain joins TRBV20-1 and TRBJ2-7; 9 bases are shared with TRBD2. Trimming took 6 bases from V and 4 from J; bases not matched to a gene: 10. The CDR3 totals 14 residues. Germline CDR1 and CDR2: DFQATT and SNEGSKA (reference sequence). DNA for the CDR3: TGCAGTGCCATAGCGGGAGAGGGGAGTTACGAGCAGTACTTC. This sequence encodes CSAIAGEGSYEQYF.

This clonotype showed up just a few times. The rearrangement uses TRBV4-3 and TRBJ1-2, with 9 bases that match TRBD1. With V trimmed by 0 bases and J by 4 bases, 9 bases remained unmatched. CDR3 length equals 17 residues. Germline assignment: CDR1 LGHNA and CDR2 YSLEER. The chain's CDR3 is CASSQDGTGYEGYGYTF. CDR3 bases: TGCGCCAGCAGCCAAGATGGGACAGGGTATGAGGGCTATGGCTACACCTTC.

The chain is built from TRBV6-6 and TRBJ1-4, with D unclear. There are 14 residues in the CDR3. Germline V gene lookup returns CDR1 MNHNY and CDR2 SVGAGI (reference sequence). Deletions cut 6 bases from V and 7 bases from J, with 15 bases between. The CDR3 spells CASRMDGSGEKLFF. Here the CDR3 DNA reads TGTGCCAGCAGAATGGACGGAAGTGGTGAAAAACTGTTTTTT.

With regard to this clonotype: One end of the junction fails to match germline, which may point to a read error. V gene TRBV7-9 combines with J gene TRBJ2-5, with 8 bases fitting TRBD2. Germline V gene lookup returns CDR1 SEHNR and CDR2 FQNEAQ (reference sequence). This CDR3 contains 15 residues. DNA of the CDR3: TGTGCCAGCAGCTTCTCGGGGGGGTACCAAGAGACCCTGTACTTC. Protein sequence: CASSFSGGYQETLYF.

The gene calls are TRBV10-3 and TRBJ2-2; 8 positions match TRBD1. Germline-derived CDR1 and CDR2 are ENHRY and SYGVKD. J was trimmed by 5 bases and V by 4 bases; bases with no gene match: 3. The CDR3 consists of 14 residues. The CDR3 protein is CAISAGGRTGELFF. CDR3 bases: TGTGCCATCAGTGCAGGGGGCCGAACCGGGGAGCTGTTTTTT.

The chain carries TRBV4-3 and TRBJ1-1; tentative D call: TRBD1 (6 bases). Trimming took off 0 bases at V and 1 base at J, with 12 bases between the two ends. CDR1 is LGHNA and CDR2 is YSLEER in the germline V gene. The CDR3 totals 16 residues. The CDR3 protein is CASSQDLAGENTEAFF. DNA of the CDR3: TGCGCCAGCAGCCAAGATTTGGCAGGGGAGAACACTGAAGCTTTCTTT.

The chain joins TRBV20-1 to TRBJ1-1, with 9 bases lining up with TRBD1. CDR1 and CDR2 (germline): DFQATT, SNEGSKA (reference sequence). V gave up 0 bases and J gave up 8 bases; unmatched junction bases: 10. The CDR3 runs to 15 residues. The CDR3: CSARDWRQGEGEAFF. DNA for the CDR3: TGCAGTGCTAGAGATTGGAGACAGGGGGAGGGGGAAGCTTTCTTT.

Only a few counts were recorded for this clonotype. This sequence joins TRBV4-2 and TRBJ2-5; D gene unclear. This CDR3 has 14 residues. Between the trimmed V and J ends, which lost 1 base and 4 bases, there was a span of 10 bases. CDR1 is LGHNA and CDR2 is YNFKEQ in the germline V gene. CDR3: CASSQGLGIETQYF. The CDR3 DNA sequence: TGTGCCAGCAGCCAAGGGCTAGGTATAGAGACCCAGTACTTC.

This clonotype has more than one count but fewer than ten. The CDR3 reads CASGLGTTTPNEQFF. The CDR3, as DNA: TGTGCTAGTGGTTTGGGTACTACCACACCCAATGAGCAGTTCTTC. This chain joins TRBV12-5 and TRBJ2-1; no firm D call. The CDR3 totals 15 residues. Trimming removed 1 base from V and 6 bases from J, with 13 bases in between. Germline V gives CDR1 LGHNT, CDR2 FRNRAP.

The gene calls are TRBV7-2 and TRBJ2-4, with TRBD2 matching 13 bases. CDR1 and CDR2 (germline): SGHTA, FQGNSA. This CDR3 is 15 amino acids long. V shed 5 bases, J shed 6 bases, and the junction held 4 bases outside the gene matches. The CDR3 spells CASSPTSGRGNIQYF. The CDR3 DNA reads TGTGCCAGCAGCCCAACTAGCGGGAGGGGAAACATTCAGTACTTC.

The chain couples TRBV29-1 to TRBJ2-6, with a tentative D call TRBD2 (7 bases). Germline assignment: CDR1 SQVTM and CDR2 ANQGSEA. Trimming pared 7 bases from V and 0 bases from J, leaving 13 bases between. The CDR3 covers 15 residues. CDR3 bases: TGCAGCGCTGGGAGGGGGAACTCTGGGGCCAACGTCCTGACTTTC. Its protein product is CSAGRGNSGANVLTF.

The chain recombines TRBV7-9 with TRBJ2-3; 7 bases map to TRBD1. This CDR3 has 12 amino acids. Germline V lookup: CDR1 SEHNR, CDR2 FQNEAQ (reference sequence). Trimming cost V 4 bases and J 7 bases; bases outside gene matches: 2. Here the CDR3 reads CASSSTGNTQYF. CDR3 coding DNA: TGTGCCAGCAGCTCGACAGGGAATACGCAGTATTTT.

This clonotype was recorded a few times. This rearrangement joins TRBV21-1 to TRBJ2-7. TRBV21-1 is given as a pseudogene. CDR3 size: 13 residues. For the CDR3, the DNA is TGTGCCAGCAGCGCGACCGACATCTACGAGCAGTACTTC. It codes for CASSATDIYEQYF.

This clonotype was counted many times. The genes are TRBV6-6 and TRBJ1-2; D not certain. CDR1 is MNHNY and CDR2 is SVGAGI in the germline V gene (reference sequence). This CDR3 region has 13 residues. The V end was cut by 8 bases, the J end by 1 base, with 11 bases between. The CDR3 nucleotides read TGTGCCAGCCCCCCTTTGGATAACTATGGCTACACCTTC. Protein sequence: CASPPLDNYGYTF.

This chain connects TRBV6-2 or TRBV6-3 to TRBJ2-7; D not certain. Looked up from germline, CDR1 is MNHEY and CDR2 is SVGEGT. There are 15 residues in the CDR3. Trimming left V 6 bases short and J 0 bases short, with 15 bases between. The CDR3 loop reads CASSRPGVLSYEQYF. In nucleotides, the CDR3 is TGTGCCAGCAGCCGCCCCGGAGTCCTCTCCTACGAGCAGTACTTC.

V and J are TRBV6-6 and TRBJ2-7; D unclear. V lost 2 bases and J 3 bases, leaving 8 bases between the germline ends. The CDR3 loop spans 13 amino acids. Germline V gene sequence: CDR1 MNHNY, CDR2 SVGAGI (reference sequence). The CDR3 DNA reads as TGTGCCAGCAGTTACGCCCCTAACTACGAGCAGTACTTC. Its protein product is CASSYAPNYEQYF.

This clonotype was seen only a few times. CDR3 region: CASSYSTTPGSGANVLTF. The CDR3 DNA reads as TGTGCCAGCAGTTACTCGACGACTCCGGGCTCTGGGGCCAACGTCCTGACTTTC. The chain has TRBV6-5 and TRBJ2-6, with unresolved D. Germline V gene sequence: CDR1 MNHEY, CDR2 SVGAGI. Between the trimmed V and J ends, which lost 0 bases and 0 bases, there was a span of 12 bases. The CDR3 sequence is 18 residues long.

To note about this clonotype: Being one base from a much bigger clone, this may be a read error. CDR3 DNA: TGTGCCAACAGTTTACAGGAGGGGCTGGGGCAGCCCCAGCATTTT. This gives the protein CANSLQEGLGQPQHF. The chain links TRBV6-5 to TRBJ1-5, with a possible D match to TRBD1 (5 bases). The CDR3 consists of 15 residues. Germline V gene sequence: CDR1 MNHEY, CDR2 SVGAGI.

This rearrangement joins TRBV27 to TRBJ2-1, with D perhaps being TRBD1 or TRBD2 (5 bases each). V lost 6 bases and J 10 bases, leaving 13 bases between the germline ends. CDR1 and CDR2 from the germline V gene are MNHEY and SMNVEV (reference sequence). The CDR3 is made up of 12 amino acids. CDR3 nucleotide sequence: TGTGCCAGCAGGACGGGGCTCAGGGAGCAGTTCTTC. Residues: CASRTGLREQFF.

The rearrangement uses TRBV6-2 or TRBV6-3 and TRBJ1-2; 7 positions match TRBD1. The CDR3 loop spans 14 amino acids. Germline CDR1 MNHEY, CDR2 SVGEGT. V trimming: 6 bases; J trimming: 6 bases; junction bases outside the gene matches: 10. CDR3 region: CASSPRQGVHGYTF. CDR3 in DNA: TGTGCCAGCAGCCCAAGACAGGGAGTCCATGGCTACACCTTC.

The sample holds a few counts of this clonotype. This sequence joins TRBV6-2 or TRBV6-3 and TRBJ2-5; 9 bases are shared with TRBD1. CDR3 length: 16 amino acids. Germline loops: CDR1 MNHEY, CDR2 SVGEGT. The junction had 8 bases not matched to a gene; V was cut back by 6 bases and J by 0 bases. This CDR3 reads CASRYTGGDNQETQYF. CDR3 bases: TGTGCCAGCAGATACACAGGGGGCGACAACCAAGAGACCCAGTACTTC.

The table lists this clonotype with many counts. This chain links TRBV6-6 with TRBJ2-7; D is uncertain. This CDR3 contains 15 residues. Looked up from germline, CDR1 is MNHNY and CDR2 is SVGAGI (reference sequence). The V end was cut by 2 bases, the J end by 2 bases, with 13 bases between. The CDR3 DNA sequence: TGTGCCAGCAGTTACCCAACTCGGTTAACCTACGAGCAGTACTTC. Its translation: CASSYPTRLTYEQYF.